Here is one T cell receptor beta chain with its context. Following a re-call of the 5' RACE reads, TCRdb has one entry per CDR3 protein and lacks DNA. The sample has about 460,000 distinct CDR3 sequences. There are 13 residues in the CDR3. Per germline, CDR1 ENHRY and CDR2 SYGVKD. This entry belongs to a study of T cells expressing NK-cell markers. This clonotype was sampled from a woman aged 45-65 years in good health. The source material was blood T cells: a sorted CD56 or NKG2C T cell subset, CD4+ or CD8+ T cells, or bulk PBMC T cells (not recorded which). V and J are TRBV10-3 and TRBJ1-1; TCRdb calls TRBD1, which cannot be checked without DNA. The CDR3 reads CATSRGTNTEAFF.